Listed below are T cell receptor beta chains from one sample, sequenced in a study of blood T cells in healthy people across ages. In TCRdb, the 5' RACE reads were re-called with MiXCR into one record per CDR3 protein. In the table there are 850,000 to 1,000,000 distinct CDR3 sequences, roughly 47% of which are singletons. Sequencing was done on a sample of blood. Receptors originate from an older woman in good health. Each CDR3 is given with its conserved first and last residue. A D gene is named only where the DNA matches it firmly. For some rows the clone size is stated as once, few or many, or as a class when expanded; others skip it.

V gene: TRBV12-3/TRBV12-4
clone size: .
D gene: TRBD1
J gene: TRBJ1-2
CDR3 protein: CASSRDRIYGYTF
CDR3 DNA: TGTGCCAGCAGTCGGGACAGAATCTATGGCTACACCTTC

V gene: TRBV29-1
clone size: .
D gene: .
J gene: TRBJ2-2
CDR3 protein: CSVEPAAATGELFF
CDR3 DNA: TGCAGCGTTGAACCAGCGGCAGCCACCGGGGAGCTGTTTTTT

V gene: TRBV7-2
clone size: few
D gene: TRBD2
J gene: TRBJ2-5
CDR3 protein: CASSSRLAGGVRETQYF
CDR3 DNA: TGTGCCAGCAGCTCTAGACTAGCGGGAGGGGTCAGAGAGACCCAGTACTTC

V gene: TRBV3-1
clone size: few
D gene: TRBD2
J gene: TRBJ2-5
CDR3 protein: CASIFGRAGETQYF
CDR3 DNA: TGTGCCAGCATATTCGGGAGGGCCGGGGAGACCCAGTACTTC

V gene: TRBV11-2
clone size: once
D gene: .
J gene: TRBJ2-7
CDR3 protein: CASNFHLEQYF
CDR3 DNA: TGTGCCAGCAACTTTCATTTGGAGCAGTACTTC

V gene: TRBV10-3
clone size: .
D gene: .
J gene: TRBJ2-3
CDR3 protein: CAIKPASTDTQYF
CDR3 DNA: TGTGCCATCAAGCCAGCCAGCACAGATACGCAGTATTTT

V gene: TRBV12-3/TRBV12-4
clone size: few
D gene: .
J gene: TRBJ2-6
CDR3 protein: CASSKGGPGANVLTF
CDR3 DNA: TGTGCCAGCAGTAAGGGGGGCCCTGGGGCCAACGTCCTGACTTTC

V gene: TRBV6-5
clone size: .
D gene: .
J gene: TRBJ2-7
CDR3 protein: CASSPGVLEHEQYF
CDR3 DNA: TGTGCCAGCAGCCCGGGGGTGTTGGAGCACGAGCAGTACTTC

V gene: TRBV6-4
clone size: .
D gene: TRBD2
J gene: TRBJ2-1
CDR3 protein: CASSRAGGENNEQFF
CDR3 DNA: TGTGCCAGCAGCAGAGCGGGAGGAGAAAACAATGAGCAGTTCTTC

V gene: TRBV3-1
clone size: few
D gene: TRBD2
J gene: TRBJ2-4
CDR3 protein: CASSQDASGTTVQYF
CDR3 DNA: TGTGCCAGCAGCCAAGATGCCTCCGGGACTACCGTTCAGTACTTC

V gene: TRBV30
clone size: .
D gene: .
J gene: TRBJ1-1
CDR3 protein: CAWSVVGFEAFF
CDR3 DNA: TGTGCCTGGAGTGTTGTCGGATTTGAAGCTTTCTTT

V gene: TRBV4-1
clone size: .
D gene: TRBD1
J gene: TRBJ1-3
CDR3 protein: CASSQRRRTGVNTIYF
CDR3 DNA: TGCGCCAGCAGCCAAAGAAGGAGGACAGGGGTAAACACCATATATTTT

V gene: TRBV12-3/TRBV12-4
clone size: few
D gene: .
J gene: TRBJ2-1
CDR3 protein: CASSLAAEQFF
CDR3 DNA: TGTGCCAGCAGTTTAGCTGCTGAGCAGTTCTTC

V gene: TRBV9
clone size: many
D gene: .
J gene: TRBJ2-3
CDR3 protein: CASSIGGTPWDTQYF
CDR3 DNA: TGTGCCAGCAGCATTGGCGGAACCCCTTGGGATACGCAGTATTTT

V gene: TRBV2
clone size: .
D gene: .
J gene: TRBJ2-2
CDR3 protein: CASSEALSGEITGELFF
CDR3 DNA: TGTGCCAGCAGTGAAGCGCTTAGCGGAGAGATCACCGGGGAGCTGTTTTTT

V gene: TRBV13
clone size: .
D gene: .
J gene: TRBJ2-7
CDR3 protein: CASTSGSLGTQYF
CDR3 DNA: TGTGCCAGCACCTCGGGGTCCCTGGGAACCCAGTACTTC

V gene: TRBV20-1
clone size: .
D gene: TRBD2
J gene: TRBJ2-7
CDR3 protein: CSARVGTGGSYEQYF
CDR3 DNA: TGCAGTGCTAGAGTAGGGACGGGAGGGAGCTACGAGCAGTACTTC

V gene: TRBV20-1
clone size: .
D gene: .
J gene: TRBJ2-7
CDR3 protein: CSACDAGIPYEQYF
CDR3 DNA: TGCAGTGCATGCGACGCCGGAATACCCTACGAGCAGTACTTC

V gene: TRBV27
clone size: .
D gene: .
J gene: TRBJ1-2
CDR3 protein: CASSFSRRGSRGAHYGYTF
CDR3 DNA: TGTGCCAGCAGTTTTTCCCGCCGTGGGTCCCGGGGGGCGCACTATGGCTACACCTTC

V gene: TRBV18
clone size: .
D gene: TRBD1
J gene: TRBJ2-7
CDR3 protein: CASHGGQGAHEQYF
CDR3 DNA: TGTGCCAGCCATGGGGGACAGGGGGCTCACGAGCAGTACTTC

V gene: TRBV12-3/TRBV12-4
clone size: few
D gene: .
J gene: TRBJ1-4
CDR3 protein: CASSLGGAVTNEKLFF
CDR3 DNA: TGTGCCAGCAGTCTAGGGGGGGCGGTGACTAATGAAAAACTGTTTTTT

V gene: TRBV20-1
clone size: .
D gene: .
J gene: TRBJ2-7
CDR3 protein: CSARDLIAANEQYF
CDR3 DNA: TGCAGTGCTAGAGATTTGATCGCGGCGAACGAGCAGTACTTC

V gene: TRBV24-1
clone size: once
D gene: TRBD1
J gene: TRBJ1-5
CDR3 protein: CATSDGQGGFQPQHF
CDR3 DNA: TGTGCCACCAGTGATGGACAGGGCGGGTTTCAGCCCCAGCATTTT

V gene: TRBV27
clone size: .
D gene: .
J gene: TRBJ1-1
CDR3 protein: CASSPKRVGVLTETEAFF
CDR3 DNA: TGTGCCAGCAGTCCAAAACGGGTGGGGGTTCTAACGGAGACTGAAGCTTTCTTT

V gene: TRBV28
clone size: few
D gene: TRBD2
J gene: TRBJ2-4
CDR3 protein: CASNVGGVAKNIQYF
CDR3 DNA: TGTGCCAGCAATGTGGGGGGGGTAGCCAAAAACATTCAGTACTTC

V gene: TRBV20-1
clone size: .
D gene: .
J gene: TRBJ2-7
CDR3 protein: CSARGGPDGDYEQYF
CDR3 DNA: TGCAGTGCTAGAGGCGGCCCGGACGGAGACTACGAGCAGTACTTC

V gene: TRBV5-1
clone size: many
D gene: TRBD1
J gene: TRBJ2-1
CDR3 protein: CASSPQGASYNEQFF
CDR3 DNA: TGCGCCAGCAGTCCCCAGGGGGCATCCTACAATGAGCAGTTCTTC

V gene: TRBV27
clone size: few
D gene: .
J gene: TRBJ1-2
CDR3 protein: CASSFLPDRRSHYGYTF
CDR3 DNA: TGTGCCAGCAGTTTCCTCCCGGACCGACGTTCTCACTATGGCTACACCTTC

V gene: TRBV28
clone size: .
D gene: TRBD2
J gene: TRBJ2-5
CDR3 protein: CASSPRGSGRDETQYF
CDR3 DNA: TGTGCCAGCAGCCCCCGGGGTAGCGGGAGAGACGAGACCCAGTACTTC

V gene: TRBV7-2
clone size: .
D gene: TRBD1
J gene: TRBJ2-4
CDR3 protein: CAGATGVAKNIQYF
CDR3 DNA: TGTGCCGGGGCCACAGGGGTTGCCAAAAACATTCAGTACTTC

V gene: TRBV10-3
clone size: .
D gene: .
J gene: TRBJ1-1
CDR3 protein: CAISESTEAFF
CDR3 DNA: TGTGCCATCAGTGAGTCTACTGAAGCTTTCTTT

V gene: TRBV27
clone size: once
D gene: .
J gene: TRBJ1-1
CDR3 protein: CASMGGANTEAFF
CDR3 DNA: TGTGCCAGCATGGGGGGCGCGAACACTGAAGCTTTCTTT

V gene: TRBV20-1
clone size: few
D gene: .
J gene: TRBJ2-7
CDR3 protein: CSALRGLPSYEQYF
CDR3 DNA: TGCAGTGCTCTCAGGGGATTGCCTTCCTACGAGCAGTACTTC

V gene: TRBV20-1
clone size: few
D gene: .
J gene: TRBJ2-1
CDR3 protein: CSATSTVNEQFF
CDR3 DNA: TGCAGTGCCACTTCTACGGTCAATGAGCAGTTCTTC

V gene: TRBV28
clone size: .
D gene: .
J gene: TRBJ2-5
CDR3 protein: CASRSTAGPQGETQYF
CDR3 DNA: TGTGCCAGCAGATCCACTGCGGGGCCTCAGGGGGAGACCCAGTACTTC

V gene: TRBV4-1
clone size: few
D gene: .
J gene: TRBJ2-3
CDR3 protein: CASSQGAGWGTDTQYF
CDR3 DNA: TGCGCCAGCAGCCAAGGTGCGGGTTGGGGCACAGATACGCAGTATTTT

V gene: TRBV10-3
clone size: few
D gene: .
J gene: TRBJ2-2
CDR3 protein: CAISESGGPRELFF
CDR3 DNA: TGTGCCATCAGTGAGTCCGGGGGGCCGAGGGAGCTGTTTTTT

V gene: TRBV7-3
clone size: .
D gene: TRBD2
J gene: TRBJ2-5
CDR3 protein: CASSDTGTSGETQYF
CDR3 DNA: TGTGCCAGCAGCGACACCGGGACTAGTGGAGAGACCCAGTACTTC

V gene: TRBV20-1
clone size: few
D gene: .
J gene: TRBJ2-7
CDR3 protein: CSAEGTYEQYF
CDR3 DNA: TGCAGTGCTGAAGGGACCTACGAGCAGTACTTC

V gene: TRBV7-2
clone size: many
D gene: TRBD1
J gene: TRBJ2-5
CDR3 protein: CASSSPAGTVETQYF
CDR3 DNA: TGTGCCAGCAGCTCCCCCGCCGGGACAGTAGAGACCCAGTACTTC

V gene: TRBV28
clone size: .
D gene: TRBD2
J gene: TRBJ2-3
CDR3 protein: CASSSTLGLFRTDTQYF
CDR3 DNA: TGTGCCAGCAGTTCCACACTGGGACTATTCCGCACAGATACGCAGTATTTT